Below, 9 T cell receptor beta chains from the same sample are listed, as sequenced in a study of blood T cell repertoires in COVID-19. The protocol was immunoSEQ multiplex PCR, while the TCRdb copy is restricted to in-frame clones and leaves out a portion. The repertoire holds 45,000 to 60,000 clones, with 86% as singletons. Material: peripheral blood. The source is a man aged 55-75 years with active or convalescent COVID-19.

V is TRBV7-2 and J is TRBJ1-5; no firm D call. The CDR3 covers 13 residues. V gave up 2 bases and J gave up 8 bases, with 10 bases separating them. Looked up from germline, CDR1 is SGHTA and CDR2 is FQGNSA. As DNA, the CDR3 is TGTGCCAGCAGCTTAATCGGGGTTGAGCCCCAGCATTTT. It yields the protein CASSLIGVEPQHF.

The CDR3 loop is CASSSPPRRGGNEQFF. The CDR3 DNA reads as TGTGCCAGCAGCTCGCCCCCGCGAAGAGGGGGCAATGAGCAGTTCTTC. J is TRBJ2-1 and V is TRBV13, with a possible D match to TRBD1 (6 bases). In germline, CDR1 is PRHDT, CDR2 FYEKMQ (reference sequence). This CDR3 is built from 16 residues. V was pared by 4 bases and J by 6 bases, with 19 bases between. Filled out from reference TRBV13 and TRBJ2-1, the complete variable domain reads AAGVIQSPRHLIKEKRETATLKCYPIPRHDTVYWYQQGPGQDPQFLISFYEKMQSDKGSIPDRFSAQQFSDYHSELNMSSLELGDSALYFCASSSPPRRGGNEQFFGPGTRLTVL.

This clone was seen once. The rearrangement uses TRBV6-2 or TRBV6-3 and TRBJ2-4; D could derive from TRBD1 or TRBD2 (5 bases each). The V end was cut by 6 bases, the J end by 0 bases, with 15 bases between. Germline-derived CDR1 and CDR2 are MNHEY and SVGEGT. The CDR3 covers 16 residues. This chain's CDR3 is CASSRGGALAKNIQYF. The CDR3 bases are TGTGCCAGCAGCCGGGGTGGGGCCTTAGCCAAAAACATTCAGTACTTC.

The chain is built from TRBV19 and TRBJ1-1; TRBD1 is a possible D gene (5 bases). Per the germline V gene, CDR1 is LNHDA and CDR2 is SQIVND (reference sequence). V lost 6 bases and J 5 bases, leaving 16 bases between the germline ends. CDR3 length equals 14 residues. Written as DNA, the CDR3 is TGTGCCAGTAGGAAATCAGGGCGGGGGACTGAAGCTTTCTTT. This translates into CASRKSGRGTEAFF. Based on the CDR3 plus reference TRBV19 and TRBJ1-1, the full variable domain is DGGITQSPKYLFRKEGQNVTLSCEQNLNHDAMYWYRQDPGQGLRLIYYSQIVNDFQKGDIAEGYSVSREKKESFPLTVTSAQKNPTAFYLCASRKSGRGTEAFFGQGTRLTVV.

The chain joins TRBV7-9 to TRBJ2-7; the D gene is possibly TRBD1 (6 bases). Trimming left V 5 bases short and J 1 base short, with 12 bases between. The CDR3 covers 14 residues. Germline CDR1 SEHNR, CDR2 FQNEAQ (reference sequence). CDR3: CASSRDRTSYEQYF. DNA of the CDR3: TGTGCCAGCAGCCGAGACAGGACTTCCTACGAGCAGTACTTC.

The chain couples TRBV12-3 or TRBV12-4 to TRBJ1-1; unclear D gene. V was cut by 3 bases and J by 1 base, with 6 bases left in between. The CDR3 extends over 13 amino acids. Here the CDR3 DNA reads TGTGCCAGCAGTTTTTGGCCGAACACTGAAGCTTTCTTT. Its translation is CASSFWPNTEAFF.

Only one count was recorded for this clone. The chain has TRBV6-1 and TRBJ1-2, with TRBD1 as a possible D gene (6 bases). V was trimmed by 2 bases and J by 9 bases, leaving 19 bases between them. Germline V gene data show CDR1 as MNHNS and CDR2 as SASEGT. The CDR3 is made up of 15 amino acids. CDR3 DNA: TGTGCCAGCAGTGAATCCGGGACATGGCCCTCCCGCTACACCTTC. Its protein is CASSESGTWPSRYTF.

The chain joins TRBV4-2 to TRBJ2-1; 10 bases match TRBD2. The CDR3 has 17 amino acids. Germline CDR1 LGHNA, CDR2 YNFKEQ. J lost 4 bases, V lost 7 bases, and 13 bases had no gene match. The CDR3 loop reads CASTRSPLAGDYNEQFF. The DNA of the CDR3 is TGTGCCAGCACACGGAGCCCCCTAGCGGGGGATTACAATGAGCAGTTCTTC.

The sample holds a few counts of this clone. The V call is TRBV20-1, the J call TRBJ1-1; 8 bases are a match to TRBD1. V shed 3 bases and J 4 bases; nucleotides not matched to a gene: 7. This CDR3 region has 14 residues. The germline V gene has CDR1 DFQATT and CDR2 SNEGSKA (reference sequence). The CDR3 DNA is TGCAGTGCTAGTTCGGGACAGGACATCACTGAAGCTTTCTTT. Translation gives CSASSGQDITEAFF.